The rows below give T cell receptor beta chains drawn from one sample of a study of blood T cell repertoires in COVID-19. Only in-frame clones appear in the TCRdb table, and some are missing; sequencing was by immunoSEQ multiplex PCR. The sample lists more than 250,000 clones, 80% to 90% occurring once. The sample comprised peripheral blood. Source of these receptors: a man aged 18 to 29 who had recovered from COVID-19. Each CDR3 is given with its conserved first and last residue. A D gene is named only where the DNA matches it firmly. A clone size is listed for some rows: how often the clone was seen (once, few, many), or a class if it is expanded.

size	V	D	length	J	DNA	CDR3
-	TRBV4-1	-	12	TRBJ2-1	TGCGCCAGCAGCTCTAAGATAAATGAGCAGTTCTTC	CASSSKINEQFF
-	TRBV11-2	TRBD2	16	TRBJ2-1	TGTGCCAGCAGCTTAGCTAGCGGGAGCTCCTACAATGAGCAGTTCTTC	CASSLASGSSYNEQFF
-	TRBV27	TRBD1	19	TRBJ1-1	TGTGCCAGCAGTTTATCGAGCTGGCCGAGGGACAGGGAGAACACTGAAGCTTTCTTT	CASSLSSWPRDRENTEAFF
-	TRBV10-3	TRBD1	18	TRBJ2-5	TGTGCCATCAGTGAGTCTGCCGCGAGGACAGGGGTGGAAGAGACCCAGTACTTC	CAISESAARTGVEETQYF
-	TRBV7-2	TRBD2	15	TRBJ2-3	TGTGCCAGCAGCTTAAAAGCGGGGGGCTCAGATACGCAGTATTTT	CASSLKAGGSDTQYF
-	TRBV19	-	12	TRBJ1-1	TGTGCCAGTAGTCATCAAAAAGGGGGATCTGTGTTT	CASSHQKGGSVF
-	TRBV3-1/TRBV3-2	TRBD2	16	TRBJ2-1	TGTGCCAGCAGCCAACGCGGGGGAGACACCTACAATGAGCAGTTCTTC	CASSQRGGDTYNEQFF
-	TRBV14	TRBD2	17	TRBJ2-7	TGTGCCAGCAGCCCTCCCTCGGGCAGCGGGGAGAGATACGAGCAGTACTTC	CASSPPSGSGERYEQYF
-	TRBV27	-	13	TRBJ2-2	TGTGCCAGCAGCCGCAGGGGCACCGGGGAGCTGTTTTTT	CASSRRGTGELFF
-	TRBV27	-	17	TRBJ1-6	TGTGCCAGCAGTAGGCAGACAGTTAGCTCCTATAATTCACCCCTCCACTTT	CASSRQTVSSYNSPLHF
-	TRBV6-2/TRBV6-3	-	15	TRBJ2-7	TGTGCCAGCAGTTACTCGGGCCGGCCCTCCTACGGGCAGTACTTC	CASSYSGRPSYGQYF
-	TRBV5-1	TRBD2	16	TRBJ2-7	TGCGCCAGCAGCTGGGGGGGTCAGGGAACCCACTACGAGCAGTACTTC	CASSWGGQGTHYEQYF
-	TRBV13	-	14	TRBJ1-1	TGTGCCAGCAGCGTAGGGGGGAGCGGCACTGAAGCTTTCTTT	CASSVGGSGTEAFF
-	TRBV5-1	TRBD1	15	TRBJ1-5	TGCGCCAGCAGCCGGACAGGGGGCGCGGGTCAGCCCCAGCATTTT	CASSRTGGAGQPQHF
once	TRBV7-2	TRBD2	16	TRBJ2-1	TGTGCCAGCAGCTTATTGGGCGGGAGGGGATACAATGAGCAGTTCTTC	CASSLLGGRGYNEQFF
-	TRBV19	-	14	TRBJ1-1	TGTGCCAGTAGTCTACAGGGCCTGGGCACTGAAGCTTTCTTT	CASSLQGLGTEAFF
-	TRBV6-5	-	16	TRBJ2-1	TGTGCCAGCAGTTACCCCCCTAGTTTGGGTTACAATGAGCAGTTCTTC	CASSYPPSLGYNEQFF
-	TRBV7-9	TRBD1	12	TRBJ1-1	TGTGCCAGCAGAATGGACAGGGCAGAAGCTTTCTTT	CASRMDRAEAFF
-	TRBV2	TRBD2	16	TRBJ2-7	TGTGCCAGCAGTGAGGTTGGGACTAGCGACTCCTACGAGCAGTACTTC	CASSEVGTSDSYEQYF
-	TRBV11-2	-	12	TRBJ2-1	TGTGCCAGCAGCTTTCGGGTCGATGAGCAGTTCTTC	CASSFRVDEQFF
-	TRBV25-1	-	13	TRBJ2-2	TGTGCCAGCGAACAGATTTACACCGGGGAGCTGTTTTTT	CASEQIYTGELFF
-	TRBV7-2	TRBD1	17	TRBJ2-7	TGTGCCAGCAGCGTAGGCCGGCGACAGGGCATCTTCTACGAGCAGTACTTC	CASSVGRRQGIFYEQYF
-	TRBV4-3	-	17	TRBJ2-1	TGCGCCAGCAGCCAAGCTATCTCTAGCGTTTCCTACAATGAGCAGTTCTTC	CASSQAISSVSYNEQFF
-	TRBV11-1	-	14	TRBJ1-1	TGTGCCAGCAGCTTCCTGCCGGGGGGCGAGGGAGCTTTCTTT	CASSFLPGGEGAFF
-	TRBV3-1/TRBV3-2	TRBD1	12	TRBJ1-2	TGTGCCGTAGGGACAGGGGACTATGGCTACACCTTC	CAVGTGDYGYTF
-	TRBV7-3	TRBD2	14	TRBJ2-1	TGTGCCAGCAGCTTAATTGCGGGAGGGGGTGAGCAGTTCTTC	CASSLIAGGGEQFF
-	TRBV4-3	-	14	TRBJ1-5	TGCGCCAGCAGCCAAGCGCAGGGAGGTCAGCCCCAGCATTTT	CASSQAQGGQPQHF
-	TRBV10-3	TRBD1	12	TRBJ2-7	TGTGCCATCAAGGACAGGTCCTACGAGCAGTACTTC	CAIKDRSYEQYF
-	TRBV19	-	12	TRBJ2-1	TGTGCCAGTAGTACCCCCCCCTATGAGCAGTTCTTC	CASSTPPYEQFF
-	TRBV6-2/TRBV6-3	TRBD2	14	TRBJ2-7	TGTGCCAGCACCCCGGGGAGGGTTCACTACGAGCAGTACTTC	CASTPGRVHYEQYF
once	TRBV18	TRBD1	16	TRBJ1-4	TGTGCCAGCTCACCAGGGCCCGGGACAGACCTGGGAAAACTGTTTTTT	CASSPGPGTDLGKLFF
-	TRBV27	-	15	TRBJ1-1	TGTGCCAGCAGTTTATTCCAGGGAGGATTCACTGAAGCTTTCTTT	CASSLFQGGFTEAFF
-	TRBV10-2	TRBD2	14	TRBJ2-7	TGCGCCAGCAGTCGGGCTAGCGGGAGGAGCGAGCAGTACTTC	CASSRASGRSEQYF
-	TRBV2	TRBD2	17	TRBJ2-3	TGTGCCAGCAGTAACCTTAGCGGGAGTGGTGGGGCAGATACGCAGTATTTT	CASSNLSGSGGADTQYF
-	TRBV3-1/TRBV3-2	-	15	TRBJ1-4	TGTGCCAGCAGCCAACCGACGGGAACTAATGAAAAACTGTTTTTT	CASSQPTGTNEKLFF
-	TRBV6-5	-	13	TRBJ1-5	TGTGCCAACGGACAGTATAGCAATCAGCCCCAGCATTTT	CANGQYSNQPQHF
-	TRBV24-1	-	16	TRBJ2-1	TGTGCCACCAGTGACCGGACTCCGGGGAGTCGCAATGAGCAGTTCTTC	CATSDRTPGSRNEQFF
-	TRBV14	-	13	TRBJ1-2	TGTGCCAGCAGCCAAGATCAGGCCTATGGCTACACCTTC	CASSQDQAYGYTF
-	TRBV6-6	-	13	TRBJ1-1	TGTGCCAGCAGTTACCGCGGGGGTGCTGAAGCTTTCTTT	CASSYRGGAEAFF
few	TRBV15	-	14	TRBJ1-5	TGTGCCACCAGCGGCCGACAGACAGGTCAGCCCCAGCATTTT	CATSGRQTGQPQHF
-	TRBV28	TRBD1	15	TRBJ1-1	TGTGCCAGCAGCGACAGGGGCCCCGGGTGGGCTGAAGCTTTCTTT	CASSDRGPGWAEAFF
-	TRBV9	TRBD2	15	TRBJ2-7	TGTGCCAGCAGCGCCTCCGGGACTAGCTCGGGCGAGCAGTACTTC	CASSASGTSSGEQYF
-	TRBV6-5	-	16	TRBJ1-2	TGTGCCAGCAGTTACGGACGCACGGCCGGGGGATATGGCTACACCTTC	CASSYGRTAGGYGYTF
-	TRBV4-3	-	18	TRBJ2-2	TGCGCCAGCAGCCAATTCCTTCGCGACTGGATGAACACCGGGGAGCTGTTTTTT	CASSQFLRDWMNTGELFF
once	TRBV29-1	TRBD2	14	TRBJ2-3	TGCAGCGTGGAGACTAGCGGTAGCACAGATACGCAGTATTTT	CSVETSGSTDTQYF
few	TRBV10-3	TRBD1	15	TRBJ2-2	TGTGCCATCAGTGTCGGGACAGCGAACACCGGGGAGCTGTTTTTT	CAISVGTANTGELFF
once	TRBV19	TRBD1	14	TRBJ2-7	TGTGCCAGTAGTATCCGGGACAGTCTCTACGAGCAGTACTTC	CASSIRDSLYEQYF
once	TRBV6-1	-	14	TRBJ2-3	TGTGCCAGCAGTGAAAGGCAGGGGACAGATACGCAGTATTTT	CASSERQGTDTQYF
-	TRBV10-3	TRBD1	17	TRBJ1-1	TGTGCCATCAGTGAACCTCCCAGGGGGCCCGCGAACACTGAAGCTTTCTTT	CAISEPPRGPANTEAFF
-	TRBV7-2	-	15	TRBJ2-7	TGTGCCAGCAGCTTAGAGGGGGACACCTCCTACGAGCAGTACTTC	CASSLEGDTSYEQYF
-	TRBV2	-	15	TRBJ1-4	TGTGCCAGCAGTGAATTGGCCTCAACTAATGAAAAACTGTTTTTT	CASSELASTNEKLFF
-	TRBV20-1	-	11	TRBJ2-3	TGCAGTGCTCTCCGGACAGATACGCAGTATTTT	CSALRTDTQYF
-	TRBV2	-	13	TRBJ1-2	TGTGCCAGCAGACAGGGAACGGACTATGGCTACACCTTC	CASRQGTDYGYTF
-	TRBV27	-	17	TRBJ2-3	TGTGCCAGCAGTGGTCGGGGGACCGAGCTCAGCACAGATACGCAGTATTTT	CASSGRGTELSTDTQYF
-	TRBV4-2	-	13	TRBJ2-2	TGTGCCAGCAGCCAAGGTGCGGCCGGGGAGCTGTTTTTT	CASSQGAAGELFF
-	TRBV14	TRBD2	15	TRBJ2-7	TGTGCCAGCAGCCAAGACGAGGGAGGGCCGGACGAGCAGTACTTC	CASSQDEGGPDEQYF
-	TRBV6-5	-	14	TRBJ1-2	TGTGCCAGCTTCAACAGGGTGCGTAGTTATGGCTACACCTTC	CASFNRVRSYGYTF
few	TRBV2	-	15	TRBJ1-3	TGTGCCAGCAGTGAGTCGGGGATCTCTGGAAACACCATATATTTT	CASSESGISGNTIYF